This record concerns one T cell receptor (beta chain) sequence. Its antigen remains unidentified. These data are taken from a study of T cell responses to AZD1222 COVID-19 vaccine. Study-level results: White British ancestry dominated among donors, who included more females, and clonal diversity was possibly underestimated. Just a handful of AZD1222 recipients were seropositive at baseline. An increase in Spike-specific TCR breadth and depth was observed after two AZD1222 doses. Regions left unmutated in variants are reportedly the target of nearly half of spike-specific TCRs.

The ends were cut back, 2 bases at V and 3 bases at J, with 12 bases in the middle. CDR1 MNHEY and CDR2 SMNVEV come from the germline V gene (reference sequence). The CDR3 has 15 residues. Using immunoSEQ multiplex PCR, the repertoire was profiled, and TCRdb retains in-frame clones only, with some absent. The sample consists of about 160,000 clones, 90% of them appearing once. The V call is TRBV27, the J call TRBJ2-3, with D uncertain. Material: peripheral blood, obtained on day 0 of AZD1222 vaccination. The sequence was collected from an adult in good health. The CDR3 DNA follows: TGTGCCAGCAGTTTAAGTCAGGAAAAGACAGATACGCAGTATTTT. Its translation is CASSLSQEKTDTQYF.